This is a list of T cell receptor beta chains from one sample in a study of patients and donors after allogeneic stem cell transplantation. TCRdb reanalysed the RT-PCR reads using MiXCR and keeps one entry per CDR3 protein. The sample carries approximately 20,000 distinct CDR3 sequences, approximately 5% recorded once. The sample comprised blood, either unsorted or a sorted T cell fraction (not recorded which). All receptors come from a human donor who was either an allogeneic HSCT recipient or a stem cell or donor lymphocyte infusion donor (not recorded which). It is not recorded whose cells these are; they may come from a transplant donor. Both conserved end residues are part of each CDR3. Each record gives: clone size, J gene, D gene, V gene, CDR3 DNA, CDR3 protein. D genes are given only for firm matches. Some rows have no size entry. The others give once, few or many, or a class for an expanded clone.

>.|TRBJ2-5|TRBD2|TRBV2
TGTGCCAGCAGGCGGGGGGGCGCTGAGACCCAGTACTTC
CASRRGGAETQYF
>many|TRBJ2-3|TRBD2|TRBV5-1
TGCGCCAGCAGCTTGGCCGGCCAGGGAGGGGCAGATACGCAGTATTTT
CASSLAGQGGADTQYF
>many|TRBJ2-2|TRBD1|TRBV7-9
TGTGCCAGCAGCTTTACAGGGGGCACCGGGGAGCTGTTTTTT
CASSFTGGTGELFF
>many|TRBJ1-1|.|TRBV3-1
TGTGCCAGCAGCCCCCTGGGAGGGGGAGTCCACACTGAAGCTTTCTTT
CASSPLGGGVHTEAFF
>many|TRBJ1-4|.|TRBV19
TGTGCCAGTAGCAGGGGCTCGGCAACTAATGAAAAACTGTTTTTT
CASSRGSATNEKLFF
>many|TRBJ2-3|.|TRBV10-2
TGCGCCAGCAGGTCCGGACCTACTAGCACAGATACGCAGTATTTT
CASRSGPTSTDTQYF
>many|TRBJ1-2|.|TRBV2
TGTGCCAGCAGCGATGACTTTAACTATGGCTACACCTTC
CASSDDFNYGYTF
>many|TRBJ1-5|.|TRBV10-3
TGTGCCATCAGTGAGTCGAGGGCGGGGGGGGTGGATCAGCCCCAGCATTTT
CAISESRAGGVDQPQHF
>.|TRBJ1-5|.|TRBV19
TGTGCCAGTAGGCAGGGAGGTCAGCCCCAGCATTTT
CASRQGGQPQHF
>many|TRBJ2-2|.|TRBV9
TGTGCCAGCAGCGTTAGGACGAACACCGGGGAGCTGTTTTTT
CASSVRTNTGELFF
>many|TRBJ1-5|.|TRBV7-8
TGTGCCAGCAGCACTCAGGCGCGACATAGCAATCAGCCCCAGCATTTT
CASSTQARHSNQPQHF
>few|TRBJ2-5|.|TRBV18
TGTGCCAGCTCACCACAAGGGGGACCGGGGACCCAGTACTTC
CASSPQGGPGTQYF
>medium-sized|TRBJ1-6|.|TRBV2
TGTGCCAGCTCCCCTAGAGAGGTCCGAAATTCACCCCTCCACTTT
CASSPREVRNSPLHF
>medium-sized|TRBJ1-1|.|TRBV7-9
TGTGCCAGCAGCCAGGGGTGGAACACTGAAGCTTTCTTT
CASSQGWNTEAFF
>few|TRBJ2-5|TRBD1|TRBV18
TGTGCCAGCTCGCCTGGACAGGGGGTATTCCAAGAGACCCAGTACTTC
CASSPGQGVFQETQYF
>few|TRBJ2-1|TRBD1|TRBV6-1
TGTGCCACTCACGACAGGGGTGTATGGAATGAGCAGTTCTTC
CATHDRGVWNEQFF
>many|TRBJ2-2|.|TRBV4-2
TGTGCCAGCAGCCAAGAGGGTGCAGGACAAGCGACCGGGGAGCTGTTTTTT
CASSQEGAGQATGELFF
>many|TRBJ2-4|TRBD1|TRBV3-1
TGTGCCAGCAGCCAAGATGACAGGGCCATTCAGTACTTC
CASSQDDRAIQYF
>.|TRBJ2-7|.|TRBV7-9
TGTGCCAGCAGCCTAGAGCCCAGCTCCTACGAGCAGTACTTC
CASSLEPSSYEQYF
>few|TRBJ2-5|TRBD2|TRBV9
TGTGCCAGCAGCGGCCGCACCCCCGGGACTAGCGCTCGGGAGACCCAGTACTTC
CASSGRTPGTSARETQYF
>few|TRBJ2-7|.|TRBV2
TGTGCCAGCAGTGGGACCTCCTACGAGCAGTACTTC
CASSGTSYEQYF
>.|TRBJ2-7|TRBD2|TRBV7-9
TGTGCCAGCAGCTTAGCGGGAGGGTGGGGGCAGTACTTC
CASSLAGGWGQYF
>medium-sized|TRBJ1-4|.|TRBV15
TGTGCCACCAGCAGGACAACGGGCGGTGAAAAACTGTTTTTT
CATSRTTGGEKLFF